This is a list of T cell receptor beta chains from one sample in a study of shared clonotypes between healthy human individuals. Profiled with immunoSEQ multiplex PCR; TCRdb holds only in-frame clones, not every one. The data show roughly 1,600,000 clones, with 98% seen just once and about 0.4% held by the top ten. Sequenced sample: naive CD4+ T cells sorted from blood. The origin of the receptors is a man aged 25 to 45 in good health. Both conserved end residues are part of each CDR3. Fields, in order: clone size, J gene, D gene, V gene, CDR3 protein, CDR3 DNA. A D gene is named only where the DNA matches it firmly. Size values are once, few and many counts, or a class for expanded clones, and some rows have none.

-	TRBJ2-3	-	TRBV5-1	CASSSGTLTPYF	TGCGCCAGCAGCTCCGGGACCCTTACTCCGTATTTT
-	TRBJ2-1	-	TRBV6-5	CASSYLPTSINEQFF	TGTGCCAGCAGTTACCTACCCACTAGTATCAATGAGCAGTTCTTC
-	TRBJ2-7	TRBD2	TRBV18	CASSPPGLAGELGQYF	TGTGCCAGCTCACCGCCTGGACTAGCGGGAGAGTTGGGGCAGTACTTC
-	TRBJ1-1	TRBD1	TRBV14	CASSQAKTGRTNTEAFF	TGTGCCAGCAGCCAAGCCAAGACAGGGCGGACGAACACTGAAGCTTTCTTT
-	TRBJ1-5	TRBD1	TRBV19	CASSIRGQDVANQPQHF	TGTGCCAGTAGTATAAGGGGACAGGATGTAGCAAATCAGCCCCAGCATTTT
once	TRBJ1-1	-	TRBV15	CATSRAGRTEAFF	TGTGCCACCAGCAGAGCCGGACGGACTGAAGCTTTCTTT
-	TRBJ2-1	TRBD2	TRBV6-5	CASSSVGLAGVEQFF	TGTGCCAGCAGTTCCGTGGGACTAGCGGGAGTTGAGCAGTTCTTC
-	TRBJ2-3	-	TRBV7-9	CASSLGQGDTDTQYF	TGTGCCAGCAGCTTAGGTCAGGGTGACACAGATACGCAGTATTTT
-	TRBJ1-2	-	TRBV27	CASSLAGRNGYTF	TGTGCCAGCAGTCTAGCAGGGCGGAATGGCTACACCTTC
-	TRBJ1-1	-	TRBV19	CASITRGPAEAFF	TGTGCCAGTATCACTCGGGGCCCGGCTGAAGCTTTCTTT
-	TRBJ2-7	-	TRBV5-4	CASSSGQGRSYEQYF	TGTGCCAGCAGCTCGGGGCAGGGACGATCCTACGAGCAGTACTTC
-	TRBJ2-7	-	TRBV5-1	CASSIQGSYEQYF	TGCGCCAGCAGCATACAGGGTAGCTACGAGCAGTACTTC
-	TRBJ2-3	-	TRBV6-1	CASSERIGGFTDTQYF	TGTGCCAGCAGTGAAAGAATCGGGGGTTTCACAGATACGCAGTATTTT
-	TRBJ2-3	-	TRBV6-4	CASSEAGRFTDTQYF	TGTGCCAGCAGTGAGGCAGGTCGATTCACAGATACGCAGTATTTT
-	TRBJ1-4	TRBD1	TRBV6-6	CASSYKQGDEKLFF	TGTGCCAGCAGTTACAAGCAGGGGGATGAAAAACTGTTTTTT
-	TRBJ1-4	-	TRBV5-1	CASSLKGTTTNEKLFF	TGCGCCAGCAGCTTGAAAGGGACAACAACTAATGAAAAACTGTTTTTT
-	TRBJ2-7	TRBD2	TRBV4-3	CASSQEWSRTGGYEQYF	TGCGCCAGCAGCCAAGAGTGGAGTCGGACGGGAGGGTACGAGCAGTACTTC
-	TRBJ2-1	-	TRBV19	CASSISVSNEQFF	TGTGCCAGTAGTATAAGTGTTAGCAATGAGCAGTTCTTC
-	TRBJ1-4	TRBD1	TRBV11-2	CASSFSGTANEKLFF	TGTGCCAGCAGCTTTTCCGGGACAGCGAATGAAAAACTGTTTTTT
-	TRBJ2-7	-	TRBV5-1	CASSPARLGEQYF	TGCGCCAGCAGCCCGGCCCGCCTGGGAGAGCAGTACTTC
-	TRBJ2-5	-	TRBV7-6	CASAGPDQETQYF	TGTGCCAGCGCGGGACCCGACCAAGAGACCCAGTACTTC